This T cell receptor (beta chain) was sequenced in a study of vaccination and CD4 T cells after COVID-19. Study in general: Median time from second vaccine dose to sampling was approximately 74 days (14 to 241). Overlapping spike peptides of SARS-CoV-2, HCoV-NL63, HCoV-OC43 and HCoV-229E stimulated the cells.

As to treatment: 10-day PBMC culture with coronavirus spike peptide pools or control peptides (ViraFEST assay). Harvesting of the unexposed donor's CD4+ T cells predated the COVID-19 pandemic (2011-2018). By share, this clonotype counts as medium-sized. What it binds is unknown. Cultured CD4+ T-cell DNA underwent Oncomine TCR Beta short-read sequencing. Cultured CD4+ T cells were the source of extracted genomic DNA. TCRdb used MiXCR to reprocess the PCR reads, holding one entry per CDR3 protein. The sample lists 7,500 to 9,500 distinct CDR3 sequences; around 28% were seen once. The receptor's source is a human donor in good health. The source material was CD4+ T cells from blood, cultured in vitro.

Here the CDR3 DNA reads TGTGCCAGCAGTAGGGTACGAGAGACCCAGTACTTC. Amino acid sequence: CASSRVRETQYF. The J gene is TRBJ2-5, the V gene TRBV14; D unresolved. This CDR3 has 12 residues. Trimming shortened V by 6 bases and J by 4 bases, and 9 bases separated the two germline ends. From germline, CDR1 is SGHDN and CDR2 FVKESK.